This entry is about one T cell receptor beta chain. Its antigen is not known. Data came from immunoSEQ multiplex PCR; TCRdb stores just in-frame clones and leaves some out. The data show about 73,000 clones, with 75% to 95% seen just once and around 0.51% held by the top ten. The data derive from a study of OX40 agonist ivuxolimab in advanced cancers. As for the study in general: Patients in the trial were receiving intravenous ivuxolimab every 2 weeks, at doses of 0.01 to 10 mg/kg. Having had anti-PD-1, anti-PD-L1 or anti-CTLA-4 therapy before was allowed, and around 44% had some.

Findings and limits, study-wide: CD8+ T cells (on average) carried more expanded clones than CD4+ T cells.

This receptor was obtained from an adult with an advanced solid tumor such as melanoma, head and neck, liver or kidney cancer. The sequencing used CD4+ or CD8+ T cells sorted from blood, collected in a trial of the OX40 agonist ivuxolimab.

CDR3 coding DNA: TGTGCCAGCAGTTACAAAGACAGAAACACTGAAGCTTTCTTT. It translates to CASSYKDRNTEAFF. The chain couples TRBV6-5 to TRBJ1-1, with D possibly TRBD1 on 5 matching bases. V was trimmed by 2 bases and J by 2 bases, leaving 9 bases between them. The CDR3 loop spans 14 amino acids. From germline, CDR1 is MNHEY and CDR2 SVGAGI.